The 17 T cell receptor beta chains presented below share a single source sample, sequenced in a study of blood T cell repertoires in COVID-19 (dated by TCRdb to the early 2020s). Libraries came from the immunoSEQ multiplex PCR assay. Entries here come from immuneACCESS through TCRdb and include only in-frame sequences with V and J called. Some clones fail to appear in such tables; in the studies checked, an unresolved V gene covers under half of the shortfall, and the cause of the remainder is unknown. The sample table holds 65,000 to 85,000 clones, of which less than 90% were seen once. Clones ranked in the top ten supply about 6% of the sample. The sequenced sample consisted of peripheral blood. These TCRs come from an elderly man with COVID-19, enrolled during active disease.

The J gene is TRBJ2-7, the V gene TRBV6-6; TRBD1 matches at 9 bases. CDR1 and CDR2 from the germline V gene are MNHNY and SVGAGI (reference sequence). Trimming cost V 2 bases and J 2 bases; bases outside gene matches: 4. The length of the CDR3 is 15 residues. CDR3 residues: CASSYGTGLAYEQYF. In DNA, the CDR3 is TGTGCCAGCAGTTACGGGACAGGGCTTGCCTACGAGCAGTACTTC.

Points on this clone: The sample carries other DNA sequences with the same CDR3. The genes are TRBV18 and TRBJ1-2; TRBD1 might be the D (5 bases). The CDR3 spans 13 residues. Per germline, CDR1 KGHSH and CDR2 LQKENI. Deletions cut 2 bases from V and 1 base from J, with 5 bases between. CDR3 DNA: TGTGCCAGCTCACCAGACAGTAACTATGGCTACACCTTC. It specifies CASSPDSNYGYTF.

This sequence joins TRBV21-1 and TRBJ1-5; no check of the table's D call, TRBD1, against the DNA was made. TRBV21-1 is designated a pseudogene. CDR3 size: 17 residues. This chain's CDR3 is CASSKALLQYSNQPQHF. The CDR3 DNA is TGTGCCAGCAGCAAAGCGCTTTTACAATATAGCAATCAGCCCCAGCATTTT.

V and J are TRBV19 and TRBJ1-3; no firm D call. In germline, CDR1 is LNHDA, CDR2 SQIVND (reference sequence). V was shortened by 4 bases and J by 2 bases, with 12 bases between the two germline ends. CDR3 length: 15 amino acids. CDR3 DNA: TGTGCCAGTAGTAGGGAGATCGATGCTGGAAACACCATATATTTT. It encodes CASSREIDAGNTIYF.

The rearrangement links TRBV7-9 to TRBJ1-1; 8 positions match TRBD1. Germline V gives CDR1 SEHNR, CDR2 FQNEAQ (reference sequence). The CDR3 is 15 amino acids. V gave up 4 bases and J gave up 10 bases; unmatched junction bases: 14. In DNA, the CDR3 is TGTGCCAGCAGCTCGTCAGGGGGCGGTGTTCAAGGAGCTTTCTTT. It translates to CASSSSGGGVQGAFF.

Points on this clone: This likely comes from a read error, as the CDR3 has no conserved phenylalanine or tryptophan at its end. The chain joins TRBV20-1 to TRBJ1-2; the D gene is possibly TRBD1 (6 bases). Trimming took off 3 bases at V and 0 bases at J, with 8 bases between the two ends. Per germline, CDR1 DFQATT and CDR2 SNEGSKA (reference sequence). The CDR3 extends over 13 amino acids. Here the CDR3 DNA reads TGCAGTGCTAGTTCAGGGGCTAACTATGGCTACACCTCC. This encodes CSASSGANYGYTS.

The chain has TRBV19 and TRBJ1-5, with D unclear. Trimming shortened V by 3 bases and J by 3 bases, and 9 bases separated the two germline ends. The CDR3 has 14 residues. In germline, CDR1 is LNHDA, CDR2 SQIVND (reference sequence). CDR3 in amino acids: CASSMYSSNQPQHF. For the CDR3, the DNA is TGTGCCAGTAGTATGTACAGTTCCAATCAGCCCCAGCATTTT.

This clone was recorded a few times. The rearrangement joins TRBV3-1 (or the pseudogene TRBV3-2) to TRBJ1-5; perhaps TRBD1 as D (6 bases). The CDR3 is 14 residues long. CDR1 is LGHDT, CDR2 YNNKEL, per germline (reference sequence). V lost 2 bases and J lost 5, with 10 bases in between. The CDR3 loop is CASSQSGGYQPQHF. CDR3 DNA: TGTGCCAGCAGCCAATCGGGGGGCTATCAGCCCCAGCATTTT.

This chain connects TRBV19 to TRBJ1-2; 9 bases fit TRBD1. There are 13 residues in the CDR3. CDR1 and CDR2 (germline): LNHDA, SQIVND (reference sequence). Germline trimming cut 5 bases from V and 6 bases from J; bases unmatched to any gene: 4. CDR3 amino acids: CASSGQGSNGYTF. CDR3 sequence (DNA): TGTGCCAGTAGTGGACAGGGGAGCAATGGCTACACCTTC. Using reference TRBV19 and TRBJ1-2 for the parts outside the CDR3, the full variable domain is DGGITQSPKYLFRKEGQNVTLSCEQNLNHDAMYWYRQDPGQGLRLIYYSQIVNDFQKGDIAEGYSVSREKKESFPLTVTSAQKNPTAFYLCASSGQGSNGYTFGSGTRLTVV.

This chain joins TRBV10-3 and TRBJ1-2; 7 nucleotides agree with TRBD1. After removal of 6 bases from V and 6 bases from J, the junction contained 7 bases not matched to a gene. This CDR3 comprises 13 residues. From germline, CDR1 is ENHRY and CDR2 SYGVKD. The CDR3 sequence: CAISEDREDGYTF. In DNA form, the CDR3 reads TGTGCCATCAGCGAAGACAGGGAAGATGGCTACACCTTC.

This chain uses TRBV7-8 with TRBJ2-1, with D perhaps TRBD1 (6 bases). Germline CDR1 SGHVS, CDR2 FQNEAQ. The CDR3 consists of 16 residues. Trimming left V 5 bases short and J 2 bases short, with 16 bases between. CDR3 in amino acids: CASSIQTGITYNEQFF. DNA of the CDR3: TGTGCCAGCAGCATCCAAACAGGGATCACCTACAATGAGCAGTTCTTC.

V is TRBV5-1 and J is TRBJ2-7; 10 bases fit TRBD1. The CDR3 runs to 15 residues. Germline CDR1 reads SGHRS; CDR2 reads YFSETQ. V shed 4 bases, J shed 6 bases, and the junction held 10 bases outside the gene matches. CDR3 protein: CASSAQTGGRGEQYF. As DNA, the CDR3 is TGCGCCAGCAGCGCCCAGACAGGGGGCCGTGGCGAGCAGTACTTC.

The chain has TRBV29-1 and TRBJ1-6, with D perhaps matching TRBD1 (5 bases). Trimming removed 0 bases at V and 3 bases at J, with 9 bases between. Germline V gene data show CDR1 as SQVTM and CDR2 as ANQGSEA. CDR3 length: 15 residues. CDR3 nucleotides: TGCAGCGTTGAAGATCGGGGGATCTATAATTCACCCCTCCACTTT. Its protein is CSVEDRGIYNSPLHF. The variable domain in full, completed from reference TRBV29-1 and TRBJ1-6, reads SAVISQKPSRDICQRGTSLTIQCQVDSQVTMMFWYRQQPGQSLTLIATANQGSEATYESGFVIDKFPISRPNLTFSTLTVSNMSPEDSSIYLCSVEDRGIYNSPLHFGNGTRLTVT.

This sequence joins TRBV18 and TRBJ1-1; D is undetermined. CDR1 and CDR2 from the germline V gene are KGHSH and LQKENI. This CDR3 has 12 amino acids. V was shortened by 6 bases and J by 10 bases, with 15 bases between the two germline ends. The CDR3 loop is CASSPNEGGAFF. The CDR3 DNA follows: TGTGCCAGCTCTCCCAATGAAGGAGGAGCTTTCTTT. Complete variable domain (other parts from reference TRBV18 and TRBJ1-1): NAGVMQNPRHLVRRRGQEARLRCSPMKGHSHVYWYRQLPEEGLKFMVYLQKENIIDESGMPKERFSAEFPKEGPSILRIQQVVRGDSAAYFCASSPNEGGAFFGQGTRLTVV.

The chain couples TRBV6-2 or TRBV6-3 to TRBJ1-5, with D uncertain. Trimming took off 5 bases at V and 5 bases at J, with 10 bases between the two ends. The CDR3 is 13 residues long. Germline CDR1 is MNHEY and CDR2 is SVGEGT. This CDR3 is CASSPGIYQPQHF. CDR3 nucleotide sequence: TGTGCCAGCAGTCCGGGTATTTATCAGCCCCAGCATTTT.

This sequence joins TRBV18 and TRBJ2-4; TRBD1 matches 7 bases. The germline CDR1 and CDR2 sequences are KGHSH and LQKENI. V was pared by 8 bases and J by 12 bases, with 4 bases of the junction left unmatched. The CDR3 is made up of 10 amino acids. The CDR3 DNA follows: TGTGCCAGCGGACAGGTCCATCAGTACTTC. Its translation is CASGQVHQYF.

This clone is a singleton in its sample. CDR3 region: CASSPAGGGQPQHF. The CDR3 DNA reads as TGTGCCAGCAGCCCCGCTGGGGGGGGTCAGCCCCAGCATTTT. The V and J genes are TRBV9 and TRBJ1-5, with D possibly TRBD1 on 5 matching bases. Germline V gene data show CDR1 as SGDLS and CDR2 as YYNGEE. There are 14 residues in the CDR3. The V end was cut by 4 bases, the J end by 6 bases, with 14 bases between.